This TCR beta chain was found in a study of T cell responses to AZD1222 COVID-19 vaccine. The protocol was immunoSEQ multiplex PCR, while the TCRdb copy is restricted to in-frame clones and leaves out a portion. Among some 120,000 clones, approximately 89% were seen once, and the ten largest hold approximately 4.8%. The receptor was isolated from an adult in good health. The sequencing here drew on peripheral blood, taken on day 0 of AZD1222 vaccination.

DNA of the CDR3: TGTGCCAGCACCGCCTCGGCAGGGGTGAGCAATCAGCCCCAGCATTTT. Protein sequence: CASTASAGVSNQPQHF. The chain is built from TRBV28 and TRBJ1-5; tentatively, D is TRBD1 (6 bases). V was cut by 7 bases and J by 1 base, with 17 bases left in between. The CDR3 covers 16 residues. CDR1 and CDR2 (germline): MDHEN, SYDVKM.